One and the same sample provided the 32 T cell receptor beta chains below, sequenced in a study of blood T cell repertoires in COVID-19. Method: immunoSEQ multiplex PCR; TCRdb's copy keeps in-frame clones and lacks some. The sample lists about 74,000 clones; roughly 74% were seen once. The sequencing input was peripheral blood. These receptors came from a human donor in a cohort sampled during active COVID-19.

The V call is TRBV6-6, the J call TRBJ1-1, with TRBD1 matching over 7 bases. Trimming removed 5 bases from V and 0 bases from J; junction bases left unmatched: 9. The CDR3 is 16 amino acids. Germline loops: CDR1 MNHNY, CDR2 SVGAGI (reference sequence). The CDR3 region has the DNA TGTGCCAGCAGTCACCAACGGACAGGATTGAACACTGAAGCTTTCTTT. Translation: CASSHQRTGLNTEAFF.

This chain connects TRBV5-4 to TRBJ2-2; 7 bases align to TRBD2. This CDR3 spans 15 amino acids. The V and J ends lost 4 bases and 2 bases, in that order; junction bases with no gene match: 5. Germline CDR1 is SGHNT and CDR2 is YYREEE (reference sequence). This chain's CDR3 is CASSATSLNTGELFF. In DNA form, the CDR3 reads TGTGCCAGCAGCGCGACTAGCCTAAACACCGGGGAGCTGTTTTTT.

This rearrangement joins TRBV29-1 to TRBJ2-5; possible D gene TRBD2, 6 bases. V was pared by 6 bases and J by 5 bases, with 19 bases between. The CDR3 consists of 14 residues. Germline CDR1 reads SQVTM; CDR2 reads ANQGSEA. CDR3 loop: CSVWGRRGSETQYF. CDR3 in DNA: TGCAGCGTCTGGGGCCGGCGGGGATCGGAGACCCAGTACTTC.

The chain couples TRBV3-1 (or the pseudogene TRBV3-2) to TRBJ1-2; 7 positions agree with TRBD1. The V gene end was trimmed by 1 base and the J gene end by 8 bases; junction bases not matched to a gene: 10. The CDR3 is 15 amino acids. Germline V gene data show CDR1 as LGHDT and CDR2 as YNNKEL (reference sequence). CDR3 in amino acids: CASSQGDSAFGGYTF. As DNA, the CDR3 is TGTGCCAGCAGCCAAGGGGACAGCGCCTTCGGCGGCTACACCTTC.

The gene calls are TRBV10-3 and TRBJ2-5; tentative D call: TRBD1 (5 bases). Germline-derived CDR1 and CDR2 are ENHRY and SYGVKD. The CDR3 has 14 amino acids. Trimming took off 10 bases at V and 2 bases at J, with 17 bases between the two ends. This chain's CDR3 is CATQARGTQETQYF. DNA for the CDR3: TGTGCCACCCAGGCTAGGGGTACACAAGAGACCCAGTACTTC.

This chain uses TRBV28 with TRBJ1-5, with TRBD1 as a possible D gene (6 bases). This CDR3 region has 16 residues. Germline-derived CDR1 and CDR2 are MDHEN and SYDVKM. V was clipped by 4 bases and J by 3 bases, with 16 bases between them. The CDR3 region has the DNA TGTGCCAGCAGTTCTCCCGGGACATCCTTCAATCAGCCCCAGCATTTT. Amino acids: CASSSPGTSFNQPQHF. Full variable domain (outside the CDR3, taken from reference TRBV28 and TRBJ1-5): DVKVTQSSRYLVKRTGEKVFLECVQDMDHENMFWYRQDPGLGLRLIYFSYDVKMKEKGDIPEGYSVSREKKERFSLILESASTNQTSMYLCASSSPGTSFNQPQHFGDGTRLSIL.

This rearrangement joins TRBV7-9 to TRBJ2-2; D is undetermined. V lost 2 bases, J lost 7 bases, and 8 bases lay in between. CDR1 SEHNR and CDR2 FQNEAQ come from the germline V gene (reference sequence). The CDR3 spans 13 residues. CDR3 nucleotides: TGTGCCAGCAGCTTAACGGTCGGCGGGGAGCTGTTTTTT. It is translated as CASSLTVGGELFF.

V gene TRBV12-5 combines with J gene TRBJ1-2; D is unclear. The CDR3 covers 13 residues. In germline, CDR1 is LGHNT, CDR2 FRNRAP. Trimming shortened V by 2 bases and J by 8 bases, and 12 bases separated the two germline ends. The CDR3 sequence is CASGLFQVGGYTF. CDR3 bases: TGTGCTAGTGGTTTGTTTCAGGTAGGCGGCTACACCTTC.

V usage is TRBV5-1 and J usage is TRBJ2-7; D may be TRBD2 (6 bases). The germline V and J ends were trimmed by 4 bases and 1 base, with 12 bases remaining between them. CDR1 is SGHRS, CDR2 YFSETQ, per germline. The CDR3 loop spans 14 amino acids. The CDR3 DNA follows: TGCGCCAGCAGCGACCCGGGAGCGTCCTACGAGCAGTACTTC. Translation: CASSDPGASYEQYF.

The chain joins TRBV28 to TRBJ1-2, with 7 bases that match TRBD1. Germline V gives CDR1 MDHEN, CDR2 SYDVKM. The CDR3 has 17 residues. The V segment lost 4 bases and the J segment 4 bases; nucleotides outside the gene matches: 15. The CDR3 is CASSSGYGQAEVYGYTF. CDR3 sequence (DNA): TGTGCCAGCAGTTCAGGGTACGGACAGGCGGAAGTCTATGGCTACACCTTC.

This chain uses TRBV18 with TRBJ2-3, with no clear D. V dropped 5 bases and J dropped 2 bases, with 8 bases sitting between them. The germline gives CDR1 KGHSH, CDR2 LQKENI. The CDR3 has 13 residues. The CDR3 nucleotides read TGTGCCAGCTCAACCAGTTTCACAGATACGCAGTATTTT. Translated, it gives CASSTSFTDTQYF.

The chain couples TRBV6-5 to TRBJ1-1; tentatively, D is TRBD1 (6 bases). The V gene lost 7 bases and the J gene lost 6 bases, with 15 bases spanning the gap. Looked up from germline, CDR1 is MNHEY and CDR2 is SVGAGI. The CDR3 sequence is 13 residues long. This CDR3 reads CASIQGDWAEAFF. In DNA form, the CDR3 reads TGTGCCAGCATACAGGGCGACTGGGCTGAAGCTTTCTTT.

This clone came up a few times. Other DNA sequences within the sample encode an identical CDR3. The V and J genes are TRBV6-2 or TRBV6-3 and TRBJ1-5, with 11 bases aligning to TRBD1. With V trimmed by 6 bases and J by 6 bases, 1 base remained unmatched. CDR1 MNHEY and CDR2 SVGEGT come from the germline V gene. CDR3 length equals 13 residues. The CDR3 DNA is TGTGCCAGCAGCGGGACAGGGGGTCAGCCCCAGCATTTT. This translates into CASSGTGGQPQHF.

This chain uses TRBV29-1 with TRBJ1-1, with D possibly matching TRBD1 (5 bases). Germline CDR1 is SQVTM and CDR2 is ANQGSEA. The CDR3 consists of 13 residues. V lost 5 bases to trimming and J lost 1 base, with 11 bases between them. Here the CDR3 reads CSVTSRGNTEAFF. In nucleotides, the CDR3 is TGCAGCGTTACTTCTAGGGGGAACACTGAAGCTTTCTTT. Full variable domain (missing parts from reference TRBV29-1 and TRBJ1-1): SAVISQKPSRDICQRGTSLTIQCQVDSQVTMMFWYRQQPGQSLTLIATANQGSEATYESGFVIDKFPISRPNLTFSTLTVSNMSPEDSSIYLCSVTSRGNTEAFFGQGTRLTVV.

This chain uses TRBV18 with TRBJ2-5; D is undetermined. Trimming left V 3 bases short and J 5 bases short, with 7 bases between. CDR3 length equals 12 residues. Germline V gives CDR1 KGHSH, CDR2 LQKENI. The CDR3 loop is CASSPLGETQYF. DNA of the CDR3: TGTGCCAGCTCACCCCTCGGGGAGACCCAGTACTTC.

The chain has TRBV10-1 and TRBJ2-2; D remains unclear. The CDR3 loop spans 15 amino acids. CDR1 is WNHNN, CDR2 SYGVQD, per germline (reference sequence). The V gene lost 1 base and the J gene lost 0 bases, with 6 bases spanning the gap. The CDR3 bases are TGCGCCAGCAGTGAGTACCCAGCGAACACCGGGGAGCTGTTTTTT. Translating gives CASSEYPANTGELFF.

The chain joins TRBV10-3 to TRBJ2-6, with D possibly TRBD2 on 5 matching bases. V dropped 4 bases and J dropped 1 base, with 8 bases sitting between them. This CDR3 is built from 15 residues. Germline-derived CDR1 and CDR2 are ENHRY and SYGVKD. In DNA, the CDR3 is TGTGCCATCAGTGTTGGGGAGTCTGGGGCCAACGTCCTGACTTTC. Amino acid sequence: CAISVGESGANVLTF.

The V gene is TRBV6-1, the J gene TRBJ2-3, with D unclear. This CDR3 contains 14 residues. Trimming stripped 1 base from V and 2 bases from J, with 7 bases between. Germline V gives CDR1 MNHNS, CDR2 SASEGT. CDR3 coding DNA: TGTGCCAGCAGTGAAGGGAGTATCACAGATACGCAGTATTTT. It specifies CASSEGSITDTQYF.

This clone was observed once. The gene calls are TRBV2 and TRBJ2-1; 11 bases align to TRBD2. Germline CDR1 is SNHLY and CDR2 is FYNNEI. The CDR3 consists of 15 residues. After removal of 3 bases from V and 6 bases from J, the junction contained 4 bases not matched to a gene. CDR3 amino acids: CASSDSGRGANEQFF. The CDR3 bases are TGTGCCAGCAGTGATAGCGGGAGGGGGGCCAATGAGCAGTTCTTC.

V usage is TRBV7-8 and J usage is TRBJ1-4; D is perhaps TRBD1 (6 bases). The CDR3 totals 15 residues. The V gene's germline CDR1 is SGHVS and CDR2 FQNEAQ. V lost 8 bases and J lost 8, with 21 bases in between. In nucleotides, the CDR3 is TGTGCCAGCCCCCCTGGGGGCAGGGAAGGAGAAAAACTGTTTTTT. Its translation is CASPPGGREGEKLFF. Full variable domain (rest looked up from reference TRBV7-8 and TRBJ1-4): GAGVSQSPRYKVAKRGQDVALRCDPISGHVSLFWYQQALGQGPEFLTYFQNEAQLDKSGLPSDRFFAERPEGSVSTLKIQRTQQEDSAVYLCASPPGGREGEKLFFGSGTQLSVL.

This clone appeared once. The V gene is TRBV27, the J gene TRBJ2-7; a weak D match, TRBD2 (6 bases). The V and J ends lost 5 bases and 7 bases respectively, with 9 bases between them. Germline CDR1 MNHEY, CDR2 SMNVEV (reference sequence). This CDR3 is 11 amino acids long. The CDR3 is CASSSGGEQYF. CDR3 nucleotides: TGTGCCAGCAGTAGCGGAGGGGAGCAGTACTTC.

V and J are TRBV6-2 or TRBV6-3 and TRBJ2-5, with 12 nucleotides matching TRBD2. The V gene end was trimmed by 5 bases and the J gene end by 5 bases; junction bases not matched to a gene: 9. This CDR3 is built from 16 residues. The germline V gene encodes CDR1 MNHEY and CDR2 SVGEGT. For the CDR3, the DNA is TGTGCCAGCAGTAAAGGGAAAACTAGCGGGGGGGAGACCCAGTACTTC. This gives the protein CASSKGKTSGGETQYF.

This CDR3 reads CASSRGTSPNSEQFF. CDR3 in DNA: TGTGCCAGCAGCCGCGGGACTAGCCCAAACTCCGAGCAGTTCTTC. V is TRBV3-1 (or the pseudogene TRBV3-2) and J is TRBJ2-1; 9 nucleotides agree with TRBD2. V dropped 4 bases and J dropped 10; count of bases not matched to a gene: 11. The CDR3 spans 15 residues. The germline V gene encodes CDR1 LGHDT and CDR2 YNNKEL (reference sequence).

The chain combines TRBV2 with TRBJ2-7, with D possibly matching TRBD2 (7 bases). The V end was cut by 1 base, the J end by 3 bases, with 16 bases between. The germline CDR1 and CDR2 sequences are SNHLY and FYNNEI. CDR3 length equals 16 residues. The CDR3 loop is CASSEGSGRGNYEQYF. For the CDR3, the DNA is TGTGCCAGCAGTGAAGGATCAGGGAGGGGGAACTACGAGCAGTACTTC.

CDR3 amino acids: CASSRQATNEKLFF. The CDR3 nucleotides read TGTGCCAGCAGCCGACAGGCAACTAATGAAAAACTGTTTTTT. The gene calls are TRBV3-1 (or the pseudogene TRBV3-2) and TRBJ1-4, with D perhaps matching TRBD1 (6 bases). The V gene lost 4 bases and the J gene lost 0 bases, with 6 bases spanning the gap. The length of the CDR3 is 14 residues. Looked up from germline, CDR1 is LGHDT and CDR2 is YNNKEL (reference sequence).

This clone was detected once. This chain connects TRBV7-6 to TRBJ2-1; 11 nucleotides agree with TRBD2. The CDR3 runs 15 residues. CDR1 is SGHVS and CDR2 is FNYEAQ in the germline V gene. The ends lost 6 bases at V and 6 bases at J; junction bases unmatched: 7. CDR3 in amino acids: CASRAGTSGSNEQFF. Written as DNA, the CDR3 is TGTGCCAGCAGAGCCGGGACTAGCGGATCCAATGAGCAGTTCTTC.

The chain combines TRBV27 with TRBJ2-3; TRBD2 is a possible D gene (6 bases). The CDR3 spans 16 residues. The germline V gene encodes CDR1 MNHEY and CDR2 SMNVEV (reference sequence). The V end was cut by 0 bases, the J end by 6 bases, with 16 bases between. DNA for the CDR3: TGTGCCAGCAGTTTATCCCTGGGACTCCCAGGGGATACGCAGTATTTT. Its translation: CASSLSLGLPGDTQYF.

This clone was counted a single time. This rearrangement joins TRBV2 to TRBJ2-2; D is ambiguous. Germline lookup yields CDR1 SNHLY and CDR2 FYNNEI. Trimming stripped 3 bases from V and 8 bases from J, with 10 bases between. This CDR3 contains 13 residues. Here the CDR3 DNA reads TGTGCCAGCAGTGATCGAGGATCTGGGGAGCTGTTTTTT. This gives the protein CASSDRGSGELFF.

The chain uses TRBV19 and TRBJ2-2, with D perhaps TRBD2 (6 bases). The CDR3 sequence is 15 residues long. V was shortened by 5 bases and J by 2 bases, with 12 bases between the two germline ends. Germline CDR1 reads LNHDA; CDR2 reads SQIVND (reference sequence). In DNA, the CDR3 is TGTGCCAGTAGTTTGGGACTTCAAAACACCGGGGAGCTGTTTTTT. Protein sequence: CASSLGLQNTGELFF.

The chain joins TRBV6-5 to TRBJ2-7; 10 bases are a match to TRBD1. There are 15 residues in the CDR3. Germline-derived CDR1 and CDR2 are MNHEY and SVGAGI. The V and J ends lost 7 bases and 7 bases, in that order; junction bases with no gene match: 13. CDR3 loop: CASNKVGQGISEQYF. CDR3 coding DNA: TGTGCCAGCAATAAAGTGGGACAGGGGATTTCGGAGCAGTACTTC.

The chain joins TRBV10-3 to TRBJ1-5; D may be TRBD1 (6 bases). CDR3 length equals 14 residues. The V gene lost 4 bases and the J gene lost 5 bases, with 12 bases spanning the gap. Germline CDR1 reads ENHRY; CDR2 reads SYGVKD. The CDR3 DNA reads TGTGCCATCAGTGGCAGACAGGAGGATCAGCCCCAGCATTTT. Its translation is CAISGRQEDQPQHF.

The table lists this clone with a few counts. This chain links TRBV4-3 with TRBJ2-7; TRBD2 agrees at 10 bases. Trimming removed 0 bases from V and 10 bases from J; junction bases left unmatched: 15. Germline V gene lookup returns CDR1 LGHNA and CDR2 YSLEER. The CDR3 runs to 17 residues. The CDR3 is CASSQDRAGASGRSQYF. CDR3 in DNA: TGCGCCAGCAGCCAAGATCGGGCAGGGGCTAGCGGGAGATCTCAGTACTTC.